These T cell receptor beta chains were read from a single sample in a study. TCRdb re-called the RT-PCR reads through MiXCR, storing one row per CDR3 protein. The sample holds almost 700,000 distinct CDR3 sequences; approximately 15% are singletons and the top ten take 3% to 4.5%. The sample comprised memory CD4+ T cells from blood. The receptors were gathered from a female donor in good health, serving as a healthy control. The CDR3 runs from the conserved cysteine through the conserved F or W. A D gene is named only where the DNA matches it firmly. Some rows have no size entry. The others give once, few or many, or a class for an expanded clone.

>TRBV7-9|TRBJ2-3|-|few
TGTGCCAGCAGCTTCGGGAGCCAGCTCACGCAGTATTTT
CASSFGSQLTQYF
>TRBV6-6|TRBJ1-5|-|many
TGTGCCAGCAGTTACTACCTGGACGGACCAGTTCAGCCCCAGCATTTT
CASSYYLDGPVQPQHF
>TRBV12-3/TRBV12-4|TRBJ2-5|-|many
TGTGCCAGCAGCATGACAGGACCAGAGACCCAGTACTTC
CASSMTGPETQYF
>TRBV6-4|TRBJ2-7|TRBD2|few
TGTGCCAGCAGTGACGCAGAGCGGGACTACGAGCAGTACTTC
CASSDAERDYEQYF
>TRBV20-1|TRBJ1-3|-|-
TGCAGTGCTAGAGTCATAGGGGGAAACTCTGGAAACACCATATATTTT
CSARVIGGNSGNTIYF
>TRBV7-8|TRBJ1-2|-|few
TGTGCCAGCAGCAAACAACACCAAAACTATGGCTACACCTTC
CASSKQHQNYGYTF
>TRBV24-1|TRBJ2-2|-|few
TGTGCCACCAGTGATTTGGGGCTCAGGGGATCTTCTCAGGACACCGGGGAGCTGTTTTTT
CATSDLGLRGSSQDTGELFF
>TRBV4-3|TRBJ1-5|TRBD1|many
TGCGCCAGCAGCCAAGATCTCCGTGGGACAGTTCTTGAGCCCCAGCATTTT
CASSQDLRGTVLEPQHF
>TRBV5-1|TRBJ2-7|-|few
TGCGCCAGCAGCTTCGGAGGGGGCGAATTTAGCGAGCAGTACTTC
CASSFGGGEFSEQYF
>TRBV28|TRBJ2-5|-|few
TGTGCCAGCAGTTTAATCTCCACGGAAGGCACCCAGTACTTC
CASSLISTEGTQYF
>TRBV5-6|TRBJ2-5|TRBD2|-
TGTGCCAGCAGCCCAGGACTAGCGGGGGGCCCCCAAGAGACCCAGTACTTC
CASSPGLAGGPQETQYF
>TRBV20-1|TRBJ2-7|-|few
TGCAGTGCTAGAGATCTTTCCAGGGTTAGTCACGAGCAGTACTTC
CSARDLSRVSHEQYF
>TRBV4-3|TRBJ2-7|TRBD1|few
TGCGCCAGCAGCTCGCTGGCGGGACAGGGGACCTACGAGCAGTACTTC
CASSSLAGQGTYEQYF
>TRBV7-3|TRBJ2-1|TRBD2|many
TGTGCCAGCAGCTCCACGGGGGGATTAGGGGACAATGAGCAGTTCTTC
CASSSTGGLGDNEQFF
>TRBV12-3/TRBV12-4|TRBJ2-1|-|once
TGTGCCAGCAGCTACTATACAGGGGAGCAGTTCTTC
CASSYYTGEQFF
>TRBV29-1|TRBJ2-1|-|many
TGCAGCGTTGATTTGATGCGGTACTACAATGAGCAGTTCTTC
CSVDLMRYYNEQFF
>TRBV12-3/TRBV12-4|TRBJ2-1|-|-
TGTGCCAGCCTACCGACTATTCCATCCTACAATGAGCAGTTCTTC
CASLPTIPSYNEQFF
>TRBV27|TRBJ2-4|-|-
TGTGCCAGCAGTTTTTTTTGGCTAGCCAAAAACATTCAGTACTTC
CASSFFWLAKNIQYF
>TRBV7-9|TRBJ2-3|-|few
TGTGCCAGCAGCCCCCGGGTAGGGTCTGGCACAGATACGCAGTATTTT
CASSPRVGSGTDTQYF
>TRBV11-3|TRBJ2-3|-|few
TGTGCCAGCACTCCTAGAGGGACCACAGATACGCAGTATTTT
CASTPRGTTDTQYF
>TRBV10-3|TRBJ1-3|-|many
TGTGCCATCAGGGGGGACACCAGCTCTGGAAACACCATATATTTT
CAIRGDTSSGNTIYF
>TRBV18|TRBJ2-1|TRBD2|few
TGTGCCAGCTCCCCCTCTAGCGGGGACTACAATGAGCAGTTCTTC
CASSPSSGDYNEQFF
>TRBV10-3|TRBJ2-1|TRBD1|many
TGTGCCATCAGTGAGCCGGGACAGAACACTGAGCAGTTCTTC
CAISEPGQNTEQFF
>TRBV6-5|TRBJ2-5|TRBD2|few
TGTGCCAGCAGGGGACTAGCGGGTCAAGAGACCCAGTACTTC
CASRGLAGQETQYF
>TRBV20-1|TRBJ2-1|TRBD2|many
TGCAGTGTGTCATTAGCGGGCCTTTCCTACAATGAGCAGTTCTTC
CSVSLAGLSYNEQFF
>TRBV14|TRBJ1-2|-|-
TGTGCCAGCAGCCCGTGGACAGATGGCTACACCTTC
CASSPWTDGYTF
>TRBV20-1|TRBJ1-6|TRBD1|-
TGCAGTGCTAGACCGGGACAGGCCTCCTATAATTCACCCCTCCACTTT
CSARPGQASYNSPLHF
>TRBV11-2|TRBJ1-2|-|many
TGTGCCAGCAGCTCAGGGACCTATGGCTACACCTTC
CASSSGTYGYTF
>TRBV7-2|TRBJ1-3|-|few
TGTGCCAGCAGCTTAGCAATAGCAGGCTCTGGAAACACCATATATTTT
CASSLAIAGSGNTIYF
>TRBV4-3|TRBJ1-6|-|many
TGCGCCAGCAGCCAAGATTACCAGGACAGATATAATTCACCCCTCCACTTT
CASSQDYQDRYNSPLHF
>TRBV4-3|TRBJ1-3|-|few
TGCGCCAGCAGCCAAGGGGCTTTAGGGACGGGAGGAAACACCATATATTTT
CASSQGALGTGGNTIYF
>TRBV12-3/TRBV12-4|TRBJ1-4|TRBD1|-
TGTGCCAGCAGAATACAGGGGGATGGGGAAAAACTGTTTTTT
CASRIQGDGEKLFF
>TRBV28|TRBJ2-3|TRBD1|-
TGTGCCAGCAGTTTAGGGGACAGGGTAAAAGGCACGCAGTATTTT
CASSLGDRVKGTQYF
>TRBV6-5|TRBJ1-1|TRBD1|many
TGTGCCAGCGCTTCCAGGGGGGATAGCACTGAAGCTTTCTTT
CASASRGDSTEAFF
>TRBV28|TRBJ1-5|-|-
TGTGCCAGCAGTTTATTGTCGGGACTACATGGTCCCCAGCATTTT
CASSLLSGLHGPQHF
>TRBV14|TRBJ2-7|-|-
TGTGCCAGCAGCCCGAGATTCGGTTCCTACGAGCAGTACTTC
CASSPRFGSYEQYF
>TRBV20-1|TRBJ2-5|TRBD1|many
TGCAGTGCTAGAGCCCCGACAGGGGGCCAAGAGACCCAGTACTTC
CSARAPTGGQETQYF
>TRBV7-9|TRBJ1-4|TRBD1|many
TGTGCCAGCAGCTTAGGACAGGGGGATGAAAAACTGTTTTTT
CASSLGQGDEKLFF
>TRBV24-1|TRBJ2-7|-|-
TGTGCCACCAGTGGGGACACGAAGCAGTACTTC
CATSGDTKQYF
>TRBV6-6|TRBJ1-5|TRBD1|few
TGTGCCAGCAGTGTATACGGGACAGTGTATAGCAATCAGCCCCAGCATTTT
CASSVYGTVYSNQPQHF
>TRBV15|TRBJ2-7|-|-
TGTGCCACCAGCACCTTCGACGGGCGGGTATACTTC
CATSTFDGRVYF
>TRBV20-1|TRBJ2-3|TRBD2|many
TGCAGTGCTAGAGATTGGACTAGCGTGGGGGATACGCAGTATTTT
CSARDWTSVGDTQYF
>TRBV20-1|TRBJ2-2|TRBD1|-
TGCAGTGCTAGCCCCGGACAGGGGACCCACTTCAACACCGGGGAGCTGTTTTTT
CSASPGQGTHFNTGELFF
>TRBV20-1|TRBJ1-2|TRBD1|many
TGCAGTGCTAGAGCACAGGGGGCGTCTGGCTACACCTTC
CSARAQGASGYTF
>TRBV20-1|TRBJ2-4|-|many
TGCAGTGCTACCCTGGGGGAGAAAAACATTCAGTACTTC
CSATLGEKNIQYF
>TRBV7-2|TRBJ1-5|-|few
TGTGCCAGCAGCTTAGTTGGGGACAATAATCAGCCCCAGCATTTT
CASSLVGDNNQPQHF
>TRBV7-3|TRBJ2-1|TRBD2|few
TGTGCCAGCAGCTTATTGGTTAGCGGGAGTGTCAATGAGCAGTTCTTC
CASSLLVSGSVNEQFF
>TRBV5-1|TRBJ2-2|TRBD2|-
TGCGCCAGCAGCTTGGCGTCGGGGGGTCGTCCCACCGGGGAGCTGTTTTTT
CASSLASGGRPTGELFF
>TRBV7-8|TRBJ1-5|TRBD1|-
TGTGCCAGCAGCCTCCAGGGGGGCGCCCCGAATCAGCCCCAGCATTTT
CASSLQGGAPNQPQHF
>TRBV4-3|TRBJ2-3|TRBD1|-
TGCGCCAGCAGCCAAGACCCCCCCAGACAGGGTAGCACAGATACGCAGTATTTT
CASSQDPPRQGSTDTQYF
>TRBV20-1|TRBJ2-1|-|few
TGCAGTGCTAGAGGTCGGAACAATGAGCAGTTCTTC
CSARGRNNEQFF
>TRBV11-2|TRBJ1-5|-|-
TGTGCCAGCAGCCCCACGACAGTTGATCAGCCCCAGCATTTT
CASSPTTVDQPQHF
>TRBV10-3|TRBJ2-7|-|-
TGTGCCACACAGGACCCCCGGGGGACCTACGAGCAGTACTTC
CATQDPRGTYEQYF
>TRBV10-3|TRBJ2-7|-|many
TGTGCCATCAGTGATTTTACGGGTTCGACCTACGAGCAGTACTTC
CAISDFTGSTYEQYF
>TRBV27|TRBJ2-7|-|-
TGTGCCAGCAGTTTATCGATCGGGTTTTCCTACGAGCAGTACTTC
CASSLSIGFSYEQYF